Here is one T cell receptor beta chain with its context. Its target is not known. The entry originates in a study of STAT5B mutations in CD4+ large granular lymphocyte leukemia. Findings of the study overall: 8/27 top patient clones versus 2/35 control clones were TRBV06-family.

Repertoires were generated with immunoSEQ multiplex PCR, while TCRdb's copy carries only in-frame clones and drops some. The sample lists some 38,000 clones, 65% to 90% occurring once. The CDR3 runs to 16 residues. The germline CDR1 and CDR2 sequences are ENHRY and SYGVKD. The germline V and J ends were trimmed by 0 bases and 4 bases, with 16 bases remaining between them. The rearrangement joins TRBV10-3 to TRBJ2-7; D remains ambiguous. This sequence was found in a human donor in good health. The sequenced material came from CD4+ T cells from blood buffy coats. In DNA, the CDR3 is TGTGCCATCAGTGAGTCGACGAAAGTGGCGGAGTACGAGCAGTACTTC. Protein sequence: CAISESTKVAEYEQYF.